This TCR beta chain emerged from a study of control samples from healthy donors and cancer patients. J was trimmed by 9 bases and V by 5 bases; bases with no gene match: 11. The CDR3 loop spans 16 amino acids. Germline V gene data show CDR1 as MNHEY and CDR2 as SMNVEV (reference sequence). Here immunoSEQ multiplex PCR was the method, and the copy in TCRdb shows in-frame clones only, minus some. The sample shows over 100,000 clones, just under 95% of them seen only once. This sequence was found in a man between 18 and 29 years old in good health. The chain couples TRBV27 to TRBJ1-6; 9 bases match TRBD1. Sequences were obtained from blood. CDR3 sequence: CASSRQGDSPFSPLHF. CDR3 in DNA: TGTGCCAGCAGTCGACAGGGGGATAGCCCTTTTTCACCCCTCCACTTT.